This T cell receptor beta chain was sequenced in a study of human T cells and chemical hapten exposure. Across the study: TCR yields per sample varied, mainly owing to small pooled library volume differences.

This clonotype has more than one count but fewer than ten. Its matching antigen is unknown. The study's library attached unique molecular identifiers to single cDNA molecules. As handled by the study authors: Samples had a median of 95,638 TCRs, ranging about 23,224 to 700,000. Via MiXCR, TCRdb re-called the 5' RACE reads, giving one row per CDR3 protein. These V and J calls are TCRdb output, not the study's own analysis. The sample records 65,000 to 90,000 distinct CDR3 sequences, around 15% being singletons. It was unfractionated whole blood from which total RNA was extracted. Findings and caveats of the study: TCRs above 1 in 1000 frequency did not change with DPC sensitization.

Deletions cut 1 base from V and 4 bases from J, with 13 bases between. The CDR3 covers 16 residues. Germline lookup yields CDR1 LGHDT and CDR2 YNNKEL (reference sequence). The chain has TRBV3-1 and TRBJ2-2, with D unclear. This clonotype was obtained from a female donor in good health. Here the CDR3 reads CASSQAVRSRTGELFF. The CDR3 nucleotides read TGTGCCAGCAGCCAAGCTGTCAGGAGTCGCACCGGGGAGCTGTTTTTT. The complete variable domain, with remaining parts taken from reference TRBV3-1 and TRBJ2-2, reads DTAVSQTPKYLVTQMGNDKSIKCEQNLGHDTMYWYKQDSKKFLKIMFSYNNKELIINETVPNRFSPKSPDKAHLNLHINSLELGDSAVYFCASSQAVRSRTGELFFGEGSRLTVL.